This T cell receptor (beta chain) was documented in a study of cytomegalovirus exposure and HLA in healthy donors (TCRdb year 2017). Regarding the study in general: According to an earlier analysis of a few hundred of the donors, about 180 million T cells yielded 90 million to 130 million unique TCR beta sequences and about 300 Gb of sequence data. Class I and class II HLA loci were covered by the typing at four-digit resolution. A later genetic analysis took genome-wide SNP genotypes for about 55% of the 666 donors and used that subset as a discovery cohort. In addition to the first cohort of around 670 subjects, a separate validation cohort of 120 different subjects was used. High-throughput TCR immunosequencing, statistical association of individual TCRs with disease status, and machine learning were combined to predict cytomegalovirus infection status. A later analysis re-examined previously published TCR beta repertoires from over 500 donors and added high-resolution HLA genotyping to investigate patterns of TCR occurrence. Roughly 5 DR-DQ haplotypes were handled as single units for association and clustering because linkage in the cohort was strong. About 300 gigabases of sequencing data and about 92 million unique TCR sequences made up an early release that covered several hundred HLA-typed donors. The number of donors typed differed by locus, with about 629-630 for A, B, C, DRB1 and DQB1, roughly 520 for DQA1, 600 to 610 for DPA1, and over 400 for DPB1. The study was designed to test whether signatures of past pathogen exposure could be identified by cataloging public T cell receptors. The T cell repertoires of about 700 subjects were profiled by immunosequencing and related to cytomegalovirus serostatus. To decide whether each TCR beta V gene segment behaved as functional or pseudogenic, an earlier analysis of approximately 600 of the donors relied on high-throughput TCR beta sequencing. In the later analysis, no new phenotypic data were used to find candidate immune exposures; instead, reliance was placed on TCR beta sequences and their occurrence across donors. Donor age, sex, ethnicity and CMV serostatus were collected together with the repertoire data. Among a few hundred genotyped donors of the cohort, an average of 235,054 unique TCR beta nucleotide sequences were sequenced per donor, around 18% of them non-productive. Of the approximately 400 genotyped donors, roughly 85% fell in the genetic ancestry cluster associated with self-reported Caucasian donors. All discovery cohort repertoires had been generated on a single sequencing platform. General conclusions and limits of the study: While some public TCRs were present in many individuals, most TCR sequences turned up only very rarely across donors. When HLA alleles, especially DR and DQ, strongly co-occurred, TCR associations were difficult to assign to individual alleles. According to a later analysis, most CMV-associated TCR beta chains appeared to be HLA-restricted, and the HLA associations seemed to be driven largely by CMV exposure. Linkage disequilibrium might explain the correlated functional status among segregating V segments, but an unknown experimental factor could not be excluded. The study listed approximately 150 TCR beta chains as associated with cytomegalovirus. Because HLA typing was missing for some donors at each locus, association tests included only the typed subset. In a later analysis, several top co-occurrence clusters were reported to appear linked to parvovirus B19, influenza, CMV and Epstein-Barr virus. Sequencing depth was assumed to be roughly uniform across donors in the presence/absence analyses, though that assumption may not hold. Specific HLA alleles were associated with 15,000 to 20,000 TCR beta sequences at a false discovery rate of 0.05 in a later analysis. The only immune exposure information available for the cohort was CMV serostatus. A cluster of highly shared sequence variants was judged likely to be a technical artifact of the sequencing pipeline. An earlier analysis of approximately 590 of the donors showed that most TCR beta V segments appeared in productive rearrangements either about 87% or about 30% of the time, which broadly matched IMGT annotations. A later analysis found that TCR association rates varied across HLA loci, with DRB1 alleles showing the most associated TCRs and HLA-C alleles the fewest. This cohort had only TCR beta chains sequenced, and the lack of alpha or paired-chain data limited which features could be detected. The authors suggested that the approach could potentially be generalized to other disease states and immunological phenotypes. Some IMGT-functional V segments, including TRBV6-2 and TRBV6-3, could not be told apart with the 87-base-pair reads, so those segments were excluded. In vitro tests confirmed that a few of the cytomegalovirus-associated TCR beta chains recognize cytomegalovirus antigens. An association between a missense DCLRE1C variant and V-gene and J-gene trimming of TCR beta chains was found in a later genetic analysis and replicated in an independent cohort. The classifier was reported to diagnose cytomegalovirus status with high specificity and sensitivity in both the original cohort and the validation cohort. According to a later genetic analysis, donors in an Asian-associated ancestry cluster had fewer N-insertions in productive TCRs than the approximately 700-donor mean. A further reported finding was that TCR beta sequences accurately predicted the HLA-A and HLA-B alleles for most subjects in the first cohort. Because counts were too low, seventeen rarely observed V segments, including chromosome 9 orphons, were excluded from the earlier analysis of around 590 of the donors. A later analysis found that HLA-associated TCR beta chains were more clonally expanded and had lower generation probabilities than equally common non-associated chains.

Receptor amplification or capture employed the immunoSEQ multiplex PCR assay. For the multiplex PCR, a mixture combining 60 forward primers for TCR Vbeta segments and 13 reverse primers for TCR Jbeta segments was used. Amplification of the CDR3 region of rearranged TCR beta genes was performed with a multiplex PCR assay on genomic DNA. The amplified TCR beta libraries were sequenced on the Illumina HiSeq System as 87-base-pair reads. Regarding the original processing steps: Across the roughly 670 repertoires, a later analysis counted 78 million or so unique TCR beta chains, some 11 million of which were shared by at least two donors. A nearest-neighbor algorithm error-corrected the raw reads and collapsed the reads into unique sequences, merging closely related sequences to remove PCR and sequencing errors. To assign V, D and J gene segments, CDR3 sequences were aligned to IMGT reference sequences. For a sequence to be retained, a match of at least six nucleotides was required to both a V gene segment and a J gene segment. Rearrangements were called productive when the CDR3 lacked stop codons and stayed in frame with V and J; all others were non-productive. CDR3 was defined by IMGT convention, running from the second conserved V-encoded cysteine to the conserved J-encoded phenylalanine. The earlier analysis of about 590 of the donors excluded sequences that lacked an unambiguous match to a single V gene segment. In an earlier analysis of more than 500 of the donors, a V segment was called functional when productive rearrangements were above 56.7%, and segregating when the standard deviation between donors exceeded 5%. A statistical classification framework was built to diagnose cytomegalovirus status from the catalog of TCR beta chain sequences. In a later analysis, V and J genes were assigned by comparing TCR nucleotide sequences against IMGT/GENE-DB human TR gene sequences. The TCRdist pipeline was used in a later analysis to assign CDR3 sequences and most-parsimonious VDJ recombination scenarios. In a later analysis, each TCR beta chain was defined by its CDR3 amino acid sequence together with its V-gene family, and reads lacking a unique V-gene family were excluded. A later analysis removed 450 to 600 highly shared, low-generation-probability nucleotide sequences to deal with suspected cross-contamination and a sequencing artifact. In a later analysis, a clonal expansion index was calculated for each public chain from normalized within-repertoire ranks of inferred template counts. In a later analysis, generation probabilities were computed using a VDJ recombination model fitted to out-of-frame rearrangements, and the results were checked against IGoR. A later analysis scored TCR-TCR, TCR-HLA and TCR-CMV co-occurrence with hypergeometric tests, applying a repertoire-size bias correction to TCR pairs. False discovery rates were estimated in a later analysis by permuting HLA or CMV assignments 20 times. In a later analysis, co-occurring TCRs were grouped with DBSCAN, and TCRdist sequence similarity was added when clustering was performed within HLA-allele-positive subsets. For co-occurrence clustering, repertoires with fewer than 30,000 or more than 120,000 public chains were excluded, along with roughly five repertoires with anomalous nucleotide sharing. TCRdb took this table from immuneACCESS and kept in-frame rearrangements with V and J called. Such tables lack part of the clones; where checked against another copy, unresolved V genes explain under half of the gap, and the rest is unexplained. V and J calls and clone size follow that table, whereas D and trimming were derived from the DNA. Counted in this sample were approximately 79,000 clones; 79% of them appeared once. Roughly 22% of the sample rests with the top ten.

To note about this clone: What this receptor recognizes is not known. The sample holds no much larger clone one base away, and base qualities are not on file.

Its CDR3 holds 16 amino acids, cysteine through phenylalanine. Just the 48-base CDR3 DNA is kept, in frame starting at base 1. Taken from the germline V gene, the CDR1 and CDR2 loops are SGHRS and YFSETQ. The germline V and J ends show losses of 0 bases and 6 bases respectively, and no gene match explains 9 bases of the junction. The cohort consisted of 600 or so healthy bone marrow donors. Cohort members were all nominally healthy when sampled, although unrecorded immune exposures were likely present. The donor was CMV seropositive and was included in the group of 300 or so seropositive cohort members. A peripheral blood sample was collected from each donor, and TCR beta sequencing was performed on peripheral blood mononuclear cells. Genomic DNA extraction from the blood cell samples was performed with the Qiagen DNeasy Blood Extraction Kit.

The sequencing input was PBMCs. The chain uses TRBV5-1 and TRBJ2-1; 7 central bases correspond to TRBD2. The sequence was collected from a woman aged 40 to 50 in good health and CMV-seropositive. The CDR3 here reads CASSLEAGVTSNEQFF. The nucleotide sequence is given as TGCGCCAGCAGCTTGGAGGCGGGAGTAACGTCCAATGAGCAGTTCTTC.